These 31 T cell receptor beta chains were sequenced from one sample in a study of blood T cell repertoires in COVID-19. Data came from immunoSEQ multiplex PCR; TCRdb stores just in-frame clones and leaves some out. The sample shows about 240,000 clones, 82% of them seen only once. Input material: peripheral blood. The receptors were sampled from a woman aged 60-75 years with active or convalescent COVID-19.

The gene calls are TRBV10-3 and TRBJ2-3; 11 bases agree with TRBD2. Germline V gene sequence: CDR1 ENHRY, CDR2 SYGVKD. This CDR3 region has 17 residues. The trim removed 4 bases at V and 3 bases at J, leaving 9 bases unmatched. CDR3 sequence (DNA): TGTGCCATCAGTGGCCCGACTAGCGGGGTTTCAACAGATACGCAGTATTTT. Translation: CAISGPTSGVSTDTQYF.

The chain is built from TRBV5-1 and TRBJ1-4, with 8 bases matching TRBD1. The ends lost 4 bases at V and 5 bases at J; junction bases unmatched: 10. The CDR3 loop spans 16 amino acids. Germline loops: CDR1 SGHRS, CDR2 YFSETQ. The CDR3 loop reads CASSPRTGQANEKLFF. CDR3 sequence (DNA): TGCGCCAGCAGCCCGCGAACGGGACAGGCGAATGAAAAACTGTTTTTT. Using reference TRBV5-1 and TRBJ1-4 for the parts outside the CDR3, the full variable domain is KAGVTQTPRYLIKTRGQQVTLSCSPISGHRSVSWYQQTPGQGLQFLFEYFSETQRNKGNFPGRFSGRQFSNSRSEMNVSTLELGDSALYLCASSPRTGQANEKLFFGSGTQLSVL.

The rearrangement uses TRBV6-5 and TRBJ2-1; D may be TRBD1 (5 bases). Trimming took 2 bases from V and 7 from J, leaving 15 bases between them. From germline, CDR1 is MNHEY and CDR2 SVGAGI. The length of the CDR3 is 15 residues. The CDR3 loop is CASSYRGTVGNEQFF. The CDR3 DNA sequence: TGTGCCAGCAGTTACAGGGGTACCGTTGGTAATGAGCAGTTCTTC.

The chain joins TRBV19 to TRBJ1-5; D is uncertain. This CDR3 has 13 residues. Between the trimmed V and J ends, which lost 5 bases and 5 bases, there was a span of 10 bases. Looked up from germline, CDR1 is LNHDA and CDR2 is SQIVND (reference sequence). DNA of the CDR3: TGTGCCAGTAGTCGGAGGGTGGATCAGCCCCAGCATTTT. This encodes CASSRRVDQPQHF.

The chain has TRBV7-3 and TRBJ2-3; D might be TRBD2 (6 bases). This CDR3 contains 14 residues. CDR1 and CDR2 from the germline V gene are SGHTA and FQGTGA. The germline V and J ends were trimmed by 2 bases and 5 bases, with 11 bases remaining between them. The CDR3 protein is CASSLGGAEDTQYF. The CDR3, as DNA: TGTGCCAGCAGCTTAGGAGGGGCGGAAGATACGCAGTATTTT.

CDR3 in amino acids: CASSLALGQYYEQYF. The CDR3 DNA follows: TGTGCCAGCAGCTTAGCGCTGGGACAGTACTACGAGCAGTACTTC. This rearrangement joins TRBV7-2 to TRBJ2-7, with 7 nucleotides matching TRBD1. The CDR3 is made up of 15 amino acids. Trimming at V came to 0 bases and at J to 3 bases, leaving 5 bases not matched to a gene. Germline loops: CDR1 SGHTA, CDR2 FQGNSA.

The chain joins TRBV10-3 to TRBJ2-3; TRBD2 might be the D (6 bases). The CDR3 is 13 amino acids. Germline loops: CDR1 ENHRY, CDR2 SYGVKD. V was pared by 6 bases and J by 2 bases, with 9 bases between. In nucleotides, the CDR3 is TGTGCCATCAGCGGGGGAGTCACAGATACGCAGTATTTT. Its translation is CAISGGVTDTQYF.

Only a few counts were recorded for this clone. The V call is TRBV19, the J call TRBJ1-5; 9 bases match TRBD1. With 3 bases clipped from V and 0 bases from J, the junction kept 3 bases outside the gene matches. This CDR3 has 16 residues. Germline V gene lookup returns CDR1 LNHDA and CDR2 SQIVND (reference sequence). This chain's CDR3 is CASSIGTGSSNQPQHF. Here the CDR3 DNA reads TGTGCCAGTAGTATCGGGACAGGGTCTAGCAATCAGCCCCAGCATTTT.

The V call is TRBV19, the J call TRBJ2-5; 8 bases map to TRBD1. CDR1 LNHDA and CDR2 SQIVND come from the germline V gene (reference sequence). This CDR3 has 15 amino acids. Trimming took 5 bases from V and 5 from J; bases not matched to a gene: 10. CDR3 sequence reads: CASSAIDRGGETQYF. The CDR3 DNA reads as TGTGCCAGTAGTGCGATAGACAGGGGCGGCGAGACCCAGTACTTC.

The rearrangement uses TRBV6-2 or TRBV6-3 and TRBJ2-5; TRBD1 matches 7 bases. Germline loops: CDR1 MNHEY, CDR2 SVGEGT. Trimming cost V 4 bases and J 4 bases; bases outside gene matches: 3. CDR3 length: 13 amino acids. In nucleotides, the CDR3 is TGTGCCAGCAGTTTGACAGGGCTAGAGACCCAGTACTTC. It codes for CASSLTGLETQYF.

This clone was seen a single time. The rearrangement links TRBV9 to TRBJ2-7; 10 bases line up with TRBD2. Germline loops: CDR1 SGDLS, CDR2 YYNGEE. The CDR3 loop spans 15 amino acids. The trim removed 0 bases at V and 3 bases at J, leaving 3 bases unmatched. CDR3 sequence (DNA): TGTGCCAGCAGCGTAGCTCTAGCGGGGGTCTACGAGCAGTACTTC. Its translation: CASSVALAGVYEQYF.

The gene calls are TRBV2 and TRBJ1-2, with 7 bases aligning to TRBD1. V gave up 6 bases and J gave up 2 bases; unmatched junction bases: 9. The CDR3 spans 15 residues. In germline, CDR1 is SNHLY, CDR2 FYNNEI. The CDR3, as DNA: TGTGCCAGCAGCGATCCCGGACAGGCAAACTATGGCTACACCTTC. The encoded protein is CASSDPGQANYGYTF.

This clone has just one count. The chain couples TRBV9 to TRBJ1-6, with D possibly TRBD1 on 5 matching bases. Germline V CDR1 and CDR2: SGDLS, YYNGEE. This CDR3 is built from 15 residues. Trimming took off 0 bases at V and 5 bases at J, with 9 bases between the two ends. Written as DNA, the CDR3 is TGTGCCAGCAGCGTAGTAGGGGAGGATAATTCACCCCTCCACTTT. This encodes CASSVVGEDNSPLHF. The whole variable domain, remainder taken from reference TRBV9 and TRBJ1-6, is DSGVTQTPKHLITATGQRVTLRCSPRSGDLSVYWYQQSLDQGLQFLIQYYNGEERAKGNILERFSAQQFPDLHSELNLSSLELGDSALYFCASSVVGEDNSPLHFGNGTRLTVT.

V usage is TRBV4-3 and J usage is TRBJ1-4; possible D gene TRBD1, 6 bases. This CDR3 comprises 15 residues. V was cut by 0 bases and J by 6 bases, with 11 bases left in between. CDR1 is LGHNA, CDR2 YSLEER, per germline. CDR3 residues: CASSQDRGAYEKLFF. The CDR3 DNA sequence: TGCGCCAGCAGCCAAGACCGGGGGGCGTATGAAAAACTGTTTTTT.

V gene TRBV15 combines with J gene TRBJ1-3, with 8 bases aligning to TRBD1. Unmatched junction bases numbered 7, after V lost 1 base and J lost 2 bases. The CDR3 sequence is 17 residues long. CDR1 is LNHNV and CDR2 is YYDKDF in the germline V gene (reference sequence). The CDR3 DNA reads TGTGCCACCAGCAGAGGGCCGGGACAGGACCCTGGAAACACCATATATTTT. Amino acids: CATSRGPGQDPGNTIYF.

V is TRBV6-6 and J is TRBJ2-7, with 8 bases fitting TRBD2. Germline-derived CDR1 and CDR2 are MNHNY and SVGAGI (reference sequence). V trimming: 4 bases; J trimming: 0 bases; junction bases outside the gene matches: 5. This CDR3 contains 15 residues. This CDR3 reads CASSSGAGGSYEQYF. CDR3 in DNA: TGTGCCAGCAGTTCAGGGGCGGGGGGCTCCTACGAGCAGTACTTC.

The V and J genes are TRBV6-5 and TRBJ1-1; maybe TRBD1 (5 bases). The CDR3 has 15 residues. Germline-derived CDR1 and CDR2 are MNHEY and SVGAGI. V was pared by 2 bases and J by 0 bases, with 10 bases between. The DNA for the CDR3 is TGTGCCAGCAGTTACACCGGGGGGATGAACACTGAAGCTTTCTTT. It yields the protein CASSYTGGMNTEAFF.

This clone has a single count. This chain uses TRBV2 with TRBJ2-5, with 7 bases fitting TRBD2. The CDR3 is made up of 15 amino acids. From germline, CDR1 is SNHLY and CDR2 FYNNEI. Losses at the gene ends were 0 bases for V and 1 base for J; bases not matched to a gene: 2. The DNA for the CDR3 is TGTGCCAGCAGTGAAGCGGGACTACCCCAAGAGACCCAGTACTTC. This gives the protein CASSEAGLPQETQYF. Filled out from reference TRBV2 and TRBJ2-5, the complete variable domain reads EPEVTQTPSHQVTQMGQEVILRCVPISNHLYFYWYRQILGQKVEFLVSFYNNEISEKSEIFDDQFSVERPDGSNFTLKIRSTKLEDSAMYFCASSEAGLPQETQYFGPGTRLLVL.

This clone was counted a single time. The rearrangement joins TRBV2 to TRBJ2-3; TRBD2 aligns across 11 bases. CDR1 is SNHLY and CDR2 is FYNNEI in the germline V gene. The CDR3 spans 14 residues. J lost 6 bases, V lost 6 bases, and 5 bases had no gene match. In DNA form, the CDR3 reads TGTGCCAGCAGAGGGACTAGCGGACGCGATACGCAGTATTTT. Protein product: CASRGTSGRDTQYF.

This clone was seen just once. This chain connects TRBV7-9 to TRBJ1-2; tentatively, D is TRBD1 (6 bases). The ends were cut back, 5 bases at V and 5 bases at J, with 18 bases in the middle. This CDR3 comprises 15 residues. Germline assignment: CDR1 SEHNR and CDR2 FQNEAQ (reference sequence). This CDR3 is CASSSGQPDVYGYTF. In nucleotides, the CDR3 is TGTGCCAGCAGCAGCGGACAGCCTGATGTTTATGGCTACACCTTC. Full variable domain (missing parts from reference TRBV7-9 and TRBJ1-2): DTGVSQNPRHKITKRGQNVTFRCDPISEHNRLYWYRQTLGQGPEFLTYFQNEAQLEKSRLLSDRFSAERPKGSFSTLEIQRTEQGDSAMYLCASSSGQPDVYGYTFGSGTRLTVV.

CDR3 DNA sequence: TGTGCCAGCAGTGTTGACAGGGTCGAAAAACTGTTTTTT. Its protein product is CASSVDRVEKLFF. This chain connects TRBV2 to TRBJ1-4, with 7 positions matching TRBD1. The CDR3 has 13 amino acids. Per germline, CDR1 SNHLY and CDR2 FYNNEI. V trimming: 4 bases; J trimming: 8 bases; junction bases outside the gene matches: 4.

The J gene is TRBJ2-1, the V gene TRBV6-5; TRBD2 agrees at 7 bases. Germline loops: CDR1 MNHEY, CDR2 SVGAGI. V lost 7 bases, J lost 3 bases, and 9 bases stayed unmatched. The CDR3 has 15 amino acids. The DNA for the CDR3 is TGTGCCAGCACTGCCGGGGACTATCGCTACAATGAGCAGTTCTTC. It codes for CASTAGDYRYNEQFF.

This clone turned up a few times. The chain recombines TRBV5-1 with TRBJ2-5, with D perhaps matching TRBD1 (6 bases). The germline V gene encodes CDR1 SGHRS and CDR2 YFSETQ. Trimming removed 0 bases from V and 4 bases from J, with 16 bases in between. The CDR3 has 16 amino acids. The CDR3 DNA is TGCGCCAGCAGCTTGGCTGATCCAGGGGAGAGAGAGACCCAGTACTTC. Translating gives CASSLADPGERETQYF.

This clone has only a few counts. The V call is TRBV5-5, the J call TRBJ1-4, with D possibly being TRBD1 (5 bases). The CDR3 is made up of 15 amino acids. Trimming left V 4 bases short and J 3 bases short, with 13 bases between. Germline V CDR1 and CDR2: SGHKS, YYEKEE (reference sequence). The CDR3 is CASSARDGPNEKLFF. CDR3 nucleotide sequence: TGTGCCAGCAGCGCGCGGGACGGCCCTAATGAAAAACTGTTTTTT.

The chain has TRBV2 and TRBJ1-1; D is ambiguous. The CDR3 totals 12 residues. V lost 3 bases, J lost 6 bases, and 8 bases lay in between. In germline, CDR1 is SNHLY, CDR2 FYNNEI. This CDR3 reads CASSEYGSEAFF. The CDR3 region has the DNA TGTGCCAGCAGTGAGTACGGTTCTGAAGCTTTCTTT.

This chain joins TRBV6-1 and TRBJ1-6; TRBD1 is a possible D gene (6 bases). The germline V gene encodes CDR1 MNHNS and CDR2 SASEGT. Trimming took 3 bases from V and 4 from J, leaving 13 bases between them. The CDR3 contains 16 residues. The CDR3 DNA follows: TGTGCCAGCAGTGATGGGGGCAGAGGATATAATTCACCCCTCCACTTT. This encodes CASSDGGRGYNSPLHF.

The genes are TRBV11-2 and TRBJ2-1; maybe TRBD1 (7 bases). V lost 5 bases, J lost 9 bases, and 23 bases lay in between. This CDR3 contains 16 residues. Germline assignment: CDR1 SGHAT and CDR2 FQNNGV. As DNA, the CDR3 is TGTGCCAGCAGCGGCGGTGGGGGGACAGACCACAGTGAGCAGTTCTTC. Protein sequence: CASSGGGGTDHSEQFF.

The chain links TRBV7-9 to TRBJ1-5; D not certain. This CDR3 spans 13 amino acids. Germline V lookup: CDR1 SEHNR, CDR2 FQNEAQ (reference sequence). The V gene lost 4 bases and the J gene lost 7 bases, with 11 bases spanning the gap. CDR3 in DNA: TGTGCCAGCAGCTCCCAGGCGGGGCAGCCCCAGCATTTT. Protein: CASSSQAGQPQHF.

This clone showed up just once. The gene calls are TRBV6-2 or TRBV6-3 and TRBJ2-7; 7 nucleotides agree with TRBD2. The CDR3 sequence is 15 residues long. The V gene's germline CDR1 is MNHEY and CDR2 SVGEGT. The trim removed 0 bases at V and 7 bases at J, leaving 9 bases unmatched. For the CDR3, the DNA is TGTGCCAGCAGTTACTCGTCGGGAGGAGGGCTAGAGCAGTACTTC. Its protein product is CASSYSSGGGLEQYF.

V and J are TRBV19 and TRBJ1-2, with unresolved D. This CDR3 has 15 amino acids. The germline V gene has CDR1 LNHDA and CDR2 SQIVND (reference sequence). V was clipped by 6 bases and J by 8 bases, with 22 bases between them. The CDR3 nucleotides are TGTGCCAGTAGCATGGCACCCATCAGGTTTGGCGGCTACACCTTC. Its translation: CASSMAPIRFGGYTF.

The CDR3 sequence is CASSLEQQDGNGYTF. CDR3 coding DNA: TGCGCCAGCAGCTTGGAACAACAAGACGGGAATGGCTACACCTTC. The genes are TRBV5-1 and TRBJ1-2; D unclear. Germline-derived CDR1 and CDR2 are SGHRS and YFSETQ. The V and J ends lost 0 bases and 6 bases respectively, with 15 bases between them. The CDR3 is 15 residues long.